This record looks at one T cell receptor beta chain sequence and its context. This record belongs to a study of blood T cell repertoires in COVID-19. Looking at the study overall: Both acute and convalescent COVID-19 samples were obtained from the United States, Italy and Spain. Nucleic acid was either cDNA or gDNA, and it came from T cells, B-cell-depleted T cells, or PBMCs.

How the authors handled the data: Quantification of nucleated cells was approximated via reference gene primer amplification. Sequencing was performed with immunoSEQ multiplex PCR; in TCRdb, only in-frame clones are kept and a portion is missing. The D gene and trimming were derived from the DNA, and the V and J assignments and clone size from that table. Among about 260,000 clones listed, 75% to 90% were seen once. The CDR3 is 16 residues long. Germline V gene data show CDR1 as SGDLS and CDR2 as YYNGEE. The V and J ends lost 3 bases and 4 bases respectively, with 18 bases between them. The sequence was collected from a man aged 30 to 45 with active or convalescent COVID-19. The specimen sequenced was peripheral blood. V is TRBV9 and J is TRBJ2-3, with D possibly matching TRBD1 (6 bases). The CDR3 nucleotides read TGTGCCAGCAGCGCCACAGGGTTTAACCGCGCAGATACGCAGTATTTT. Amino acid sequence: CASSATGFNRADTQYF. The whole variable domain, filled in from reference TRBV9 and TRBJ2-3, reads DSGVTQTPKHLITATGQRVTLRCSPRSGDLSVYWYQQSLDQGLQFLIQYYNGEERAKGNILERFSAQQFPDLHSELNLSSLELGDSALYFCASSATGFNRADTQYFGPGTRLTVL.